This T cell receptor beta chain was identified in a study of long-term antiretroviral therapy in people with HIV. Survey-level resolution applied to immunoSEQ assay v3.0. Only in-frame clones appear in the TCRdb table, and some are missing; sequencing was by immunoSEQ multiplex PCR. The repertoire has fewer than 40,000 clones, roughly 80% of them found once; the top ten carry around 5.5%. The CDR3 is made up of 12 amino acids. Germline assignment: CDR1 ENHRY and CDR2 SYGVKD. The junction had 3 bases not matched to a gene; V was cut back by 7 bases and J by 7 bases. Sequenced here: unsorted PBMCs, sampled 3.4 years after starting antiretroviral therapy. This sequence was found in a man aged 25-45 years with HIV. This sequence joins TRBV10-3 and TRBJ2-1, with 8 nucleotides matching TRBD2. The CDR3 protein is CAITAGGNEQFF. CDR3 bases: TGTGCCATCACGGCGGGGGGTAATGAGCAGTTCTTC.